The 27 T cell receptor beta chains given below trace back to one sample, sequenced in a study of type 1 regulatory T cells. Antigen specificity for these receptors is unknown. TCRdb re-analysed the reads in MiXCR, keeping a single row per CDR3 protein. There are about 74,000 distinct CDR3 sequences in the sample; around 68% occur only once, and 7% to 9.5% lies in the top ten. Input material: cultured T cells, either the whole culture or a sorted T cell fraction (not recorded which). Subset in this sample: Tr1-enriched cell product generated in vitro against host alloantigens. The receptors derive from a human donor in good health.

V is TRBV7-9 and J is TRBJ2-3; D gene ambiguous. The germline gives CDR1 SEHNR, CDR2 FQNEAQ (reference sequence). Trimming removed 6 bases at V and 8 bases at J, with 12 bases between. The CDR3 runs to 12 residues. As DNA, the CDR3 is TGTGCCAGCAGGCCAAGGACCGGTACGCAGTATTTT. Encoded protein: CASRPRTGTQYF.

In this sample, this clonotype turned up a few times. V and J are TRBV18 and TRBJ2-3, with D maybe TRBD2 (5 bases). Trimming left V 1 base short and J 0 bases short, with 11 bases between. Germline CDR1 is KGHSH and CDR2 is LQKENI. The CDR3 sequence is 16 residues long. The CDR3 bases are TGTGCCAGCTCACCACAACAGACTACTAGCACAGATACGCAGTATTTT. Protein: CASSPQQTTSTDTQYF. The complete variable domain, with remaining parts taken from reference TRBV18 and TRBJ2-3, reads NAGVMQNPRHLVRRRGQEARLRCSPMKGHSHVYWYRQLPEEGLKFMVYLQKENIIDESGMPKERFSAEFPKEGPSILRIQQVVRGDSAAYFCASSPQQTTSTDTQYFGPGTRLTVL.

V is TRBV5-1 and J is TRBJ2-2; 8 bases are a match to TRBD2. From germline, CDR1 is SGHRS and CDR2 YFSETQ. The CDR3 totals 17 residues. The V and J ends lost 2 bases and 3 bases, in that order; junction bases with no gene match: 9. The DNA for the CDR3 is TGCGCCAGCAGCTTCGAGACGGGAGGGCCTCACACCGGGGAGCTGTTTTTT. Translation gives CASSFETGGPHTGELFF.

The chain couples TRBV20-1 to TRBJ2-7; 8 positions agree with TRBD2. Germline trimming cut 5 bases from V and 0 bases from J; bases unmatched to any gene: 12. Looked up from germline, CDR1 is DFQATT and CDR2 is SNEGSKA (reference sequence). This CDR3 region has 16 residues. For the CDR3, the DNA is TGCAGTGCTCCCCGAATAGCGGGATCAAGCTCCTACGAGCAGTACTTC. Amino acid sequence: CSAPRIAGSSSYEQYF.

The rearrangement links TRBV2 to TRBJ2-1; maybe TRBD1 (6 bases). Germline CDR1 reads SNHLY; CDR2 reads FYNNEI. CDR3 size: 14 residues. The V gene lost 6 bases and the J gene lost 7 bases, with 16 bases spanning the gap. CDR3 coding DNA: TGTGCCAGCAGCACCGGGACATGGATGAATGAGCAGTTCTTC. Amino acid sequence: CASSTGTWMNEQFF. The variable domain in full, completed from reference TRBV2 and TRBJ2-1, reads EPEVTQTPSHQVTQMGQEVILRCVPISNHLYFYWYRQILGQKVEFLVSFYNNEISEKSEIFDDQFSVERPDGSNFTLKIRSTKLEDSAMYFCASSTGTWMNEQFFGPGTRLTVL.

This clonotype was seen more than once but under ten times. This sequence joins TRBV20-1 and TRBJ1-1; D ambiguous. The V gene's germline CDR1 is DFQATT and CDR2 SNEGSKA (reference sequence). This CDR3 is built from 14 residues. V dropped 3 bases and J dropped 6 bases, with 17 bases sitting between them. CDR3: CSASPTALRAEAFF. In nucleotides, the CDR3 is TGCAGTGCTAGCCCGACGGCACTGAGAGCTGAAGCTTTCTTT.

This clonotype was seen only a few times. The chain carries TRBV5-4 and TRBJ2-1; D is possibly TRBD1 or TRBD2 (5 bases each). In germline, CDR1 is SGHNT, CDR2 YYREEE (reference sequence). Trimming stripped 4 bases from V and 9 bases from J, with 17 bases between. The CDR3 consists of 14 residues. The CDR3 DNA reads TGTGCCAGCAGCACCCTCGGGGCCAGCGGTGAGCAGTTCTTC. The encoded protein is CASSTLGASGEQFF.

The chain uses TRBV20-1 and TRBJ1-1; TRBD1 is a possible D gene (5 bases). The CDR3 is 15 residues long. Trimming cost V 0 bases and J 5 bases, with 16 bases left between them. Per germline, CDR1 DFQATT and CDR2 SNEGSKA (reference sequence). The CDR3 is CSARDRRVRGTEAFF. DNA of the CDR3: TGCAGTGCTAGAGATCGAAGGGTCCGGGGGACTGAAGCTTTCTTT.

This chain connects TRBV12-3 or TRBV12-4 to TRBJ2-7; the D gene could be TRBD1 or TRBD2 (5 bases each). There are 14 residues in the CDR3. V dropped 3 bases and J dropped 6 bases, with 15 bases sitting between them. The CDR3 DNA reads TGTGCCAGCAGTTTGATCCAGGGAGTGAGCGAGCAGTACTTC. Its protein product is CASSLIQGVSEQYF.

V is TRBV24-1 and J is TRBJ2-5; 10 positions match TRBD2. Germline CDR1 and CDR2: KGHDR and SFDVKD. V shed 10 bases and J 5 bases; nucleotides not matched to a gene: 6. This CDR3 is 13 amino acids long. CDR3 residues: CATAAGGPETQYF. The CDR3, as DNA: TGTGCCACTGCAGCGGGAGGGCCGGAGACCCAGTACTTC.

The chain recombines TRBV20-1 with TRBJ2-2; possibly TRBD1 for D (5 bases). CDR3 length: 16 residues. Germline-derived CDR1 and CDR2 are DFQATT and SNEGSKA (reference sequence). V was shortened by 1 base and J by 0 bases, with 12 bases between the two germline ends. The CDR3 protein is CSARVLDSPNTGELFF. CDR3 nucleotide sequence: TGCAGTGCTAGAGTGCTAGACAGCCCGAACACCGGGGAGCTGTTTTTT.

The rearrangement joins TRBV5-1 to TRBJ1-5, with no clear D. The ends were cut back, 4 bases at V and 10 bases at J, with 15 bases in the middle. Germline loops: CDR1 SGHRS, CDR2 YFSETQ. The CDR3 is 13 residues long. The CDR3 reads CASSPDGDRPQHF. The CDR3 DNA is TGCGCCAGCAGCCCGGACGGGGATCGTCCCCAGCATTTT.

This rearrangement joins TRBV18 to TRBJ2-5; possible D gene TRBD2, 5 bases. CDR3 length: 13 amino acids. Germline assignment: CDR1 KGHSH and CDR2 LQKENI. Trimming cost V 3 bases and J 2 bases, with 7 bases left between them. This chain's CDR3 is CASSPSGQETQYF. As DNA, the CDR3 is TGTGCCAGCTCACCCTCGGGACAAGAGACCCAGTACTTC.

The chain uses TRBV12-3 or TRBV12-4 and TRBJ2-1; no definite D call. This CDR3 has 11 residues. V was trimmed by 7 bases and J by 12 bases, leaving 13 bases between them. The CDR3 DNA is TGTGCCAGCACCCCCGGATTGGCGCAGTTCTTC. It is translated as CASTPGLAQFF.

In this sample, this clonotype turned up a few times. V usage is TRBV29-1 and J usage is TRBJ1-1; D not certain. V was pared by 1 base and J by 4 bases, with 7 bases between. The CDR3 covers 12 residues. Germline V gene sequence: CDR1 SQVTM, CDR2 ANQGSEA. The CDR3 coding sequence is TGCAGCGTTGAAGGGGCGAGCACTGAAGCTTTCTTT. This gives the protein CSVEGASTEAFF. The whole variable domain, filled in from reference TRBV29-1 and TRBJ1-1, reads SAVISQKPSRDICQRGTSLTIQCQVDSQVTMMFWYRQQPGQSLTLIATANQGSEATYESGFVIDKFPISRPNLTFSTLTVSNMSPEDSSIYLCSVEGASTEAFFGQGTRLTVV.

The chain carries TRBV27 and TRBJ1-2, with D tentatively TRBD1 (5 bases). Trimming pared 5 bases from V and 1 base from J, leaving 14 bases between. This CDR3 has 15 residues. Germline CDR1 is MNHEY and CDR2 is SMNVEV (reference sequence). Here the CDR3 DNA reads TGTGCCAGCAGTCCCTGGACACTCAGTAACTATGGCTACACCTTC. Its protein is CASSPWTLSNYGYTF.

The rearrangement uses TRBV10-1 and TRBJ2-3, with 7 bases aligning to TRBD1. Germline-derived CDR1 and CDR2 are WNHNN and SYGVQD (reference sequence). The CDR3 is made up of 15 amino acids. The V gene end was trimmed by 2 bases and the J gene end by 6 bases; junction bases not matched to a gene: 8. The CDR3 spells CASSEGSPRGDTQYF. For the CDR3, the DNA is TGCGCCAGCAGTGAGGGTTCTCCCAGGGGGGATACGCAGTATTTT.

This chain uses TRBV15 with TRBJ2-1, with D perhaps matching TRBD1 or TRBD2 (5 bases each). V was pared by 3 bases and J by 4 bases, with 13 bases between. This CDR3 comprises 15 residues. Germline values: CDR1 LNHNV, CDR2 YYDKDF (reference sequence). CDR3 residues: CATSSRGVGYNEQFF. The CDR3 DNA is TGTGCCACCAGCAGCCGGGGCGTTGGGTACAATGAGCAGTTCTTC.

This clonotype has just one count. This chain links TRBV10-2 with TRBJ2-3; D possibly corresponds to TRBD1 (5 bases). V lost 6 bases and J 5 bases, leaving 9 bases between the germline ends. CDR3 size: 12 residues. Germline V CDR1 and CDR2: WSHSY, SAAADI. DNA of the CDR3: TGCGCCAGCAGGGGGCTAGGAGATACGCAGTATTTT. Its translation: CASRGLGDTQYF.

The J gene is TRBJ2-7, the V gene TRBV4-1; D remains ambiguous. The V and J ends lost 0 bases and 1 base respectively, with 10 bases between them. CDR1 is MGHRA and CDR2 is YSYEKL in the germline V gene. The length of the CDR3 is 15 residues. The CDR3 bases are TGCGCCAGCAGCCAAGAGGAACGGAAATCCTACGAGCAGTACTTC. Its protein product is CASSQEERKSYEQYF.

The rearrangement uses TRBV4-1 and TRBJ2-2; 7 bases are a match to TRBD1. This CDR3 has 16 amino acids. Germline CDR1 MGHRA, CDR2 YSYEKL. With V trimmed by 3 bases and J by 5 bases, 9 bases remained unmatched. In DNA form, the CDR3 reads TGCGCCAGCAGCCAGGCTGACAGGGTGGGGACCGGGGAGCTGTTTTTT. Residues: CASSQADRVGTGELFF.

This clonotype has just one count. V gene TRBV10-1 combines with J gene TRBJ2-7; D may be TRBD1 (5 bases). Germline V lookup: CDR1 WNHNN, CDR2 SYGVQD (reference sequence). This CDR3 region has 13 residues. Trimming took 3 bases from V and 6 from J, leaving 12 bases between them. The DNA for the CDR3 is TGCGCCAGCAGTGAATCGCGGCAGGGCGAGCAGTACTTC. It specifies CASSESRQGEQYF.

In this sample, this clonotype turned up a few times. The J gene is TRBJ2-4, the V gene TRBV20-1; D perhaps matches TRBD2 (5 bases). Germline V CDR1 and CDR2: DFQATT, SNEGSKA (reference sequence). Trimming cost V 5 bases and J 4 bases, with 9 bases left between them. This CDR3 has 12 amino acids. The DNA of the CDR3 is TGCAGTGCTGACTACCATAAAAACATTCAGTACTTC. Residues: CSADYHKNIQYF.

V gene TRBV7-2 combines with J gene TRBJ2-7; TRBD2 might be the D (6 bases). Trimming shortened V by 8 bases and J by 3 bases, and 17 bases separated the two germline ends. This CDR3 is built from 14 residues. Germline values: CDR1 SGHTA, CDR2 FQGNSA. In nucleotides, the CDR3 is TGTGCCAGCTCAAGCAGACTAGGGCGCTACGAGCAGTACTTC. This sequence encodes CASSSRLGRYEQYF.

The rearrangement joins TRBV12-3 or TRBV12-4 to TRBJ2-3, with D perhaps TRBD1 (6 bases). The CDR3 loop spans 15 amino acids. Trimming stripped 5 bases from V and 4 bases from J, with 16 bases between. The CDR3 sequence: CASSQGQKRADTQYF. The CDR3 bases are TGTGCCAGCAGTCAAGGACAGAAGAGAGCAGATACGCAGTATTTT.

This clonotype was seen just once. This chain links TRBV10-3 with TRBJ1-5; D uncertain. In germline, CDR1 is ENHRY, CDR2 SYGVKD. This CDR3 is 12 amino acids long. Trimming pared 2 bases from V and 7 bases from J, leaving 6 bases between. In DNA form, the CDR3 reads TGTGCCATCAGTGAGCCTAAACAGCCCCAGCATTTT. Translation: CAISEPKQPQHF.

The chain employs TRBV7-9 and TRBJ2-2; 16 positions agree with TRBD2. The CDR3 consists of 18 residues. Trimming removed 5 bases from V and 5 bases from J; junction bases left unmatched: 8. Germline V gene sequence: CDR1 SEHNR, CDR2 FQNEAQ (reference sequence). The CDR3 here is CASSLGLAGGPGTGELFF. Here the CDR3 DNA reads TGTGCCAGCAGCCTGGGACTAGCGGGAGGGCCCGGTACCGGGGAGCTGTTTTTT.